The 11 T cell receptor beta chains below come from one sample, sequenced in a study of blood T cell repertoires in COVID-19. Produced via immunoSEQ multiplex PCR; TCRdb's table is partial and in-frame only. The sample carries some 170,000 clones, over 80% recorded once. Sequencing was performed on peripheral blood. Source of these receptors: a woman between 45 and 65 years old with acute or convalescent COVID-19.

This clone is a singleton in its sample. V usage is TRBV3-1 (or the pseudogene TRBV3-2) and J usage is TRBJ2-2; 9 bases agree with TRBD1. Trimming took 1 base from V and 4 from J; bases not matched to a gene: 4. Looked up from germline, CDR1 is LGHDT and CDR2 is YNNKEL (reference sequence). This CDR3 spans 16 amino acids. For the CDR3, the DNA is TGTGCCAGCAGCCAAGCCGGGACAGGGATCACCGGGGAGCTGTTTTTT. This encodes CASSQAGTGITGELFF.

This chain links TRBV19 with TRBJ2-2; perhaps TRBD2 as D (7 bases). Germline loops: CDR1 LNHDA, CDR2 SQIVND (reference sequence). Trimming removed 5 bases from V and 6 bases from J, with 13 bases in between. The CDR3 covers 14 residues. For the CDR3, the DNA is TGTGCCAGTAGTCCACAGGGAGGGGCCGGGGAGCTGTTTTTT. It codes for CASSPQGGAGELFF.

V usage is TRBV6-5 and J usage is TRBJ1-3; D is undetermined. Germline lookup yields CDR1 MNHEY and CDR2 SVGAGI. V was shortened by 4 bases and J by 4 bases, with 11 bases between the two germline ends. The CDR3 runs 14 residues. The CDR3 bases are TGTGCCAGCAGTTCAGGCCTTTGGGGAAACACCATATATTTT. This translates into CASSSGLWGNTIYF.

Note on this clone: A junction end diverges from the germline sequence, so it may reflect a read error. The CDR3 spells CATKGQGNAEAFF. For the CDR3, the DNA is TGTGCCACGAAGGGACAGGGGAACGCTGAAGCTTTCTTT. The rearrangement joins TRBV24-1 to TRBJ1-1; TRBD1 aligns across 10 bases. Germline V gene sequence: CDR1 KGHDR, CDR2 SFDVKD. The CDR3 is 13 residues long.

This clone appeared many times. The CDR3 here is CASSLTSGDTDTQYF. The CDR3 DNA follows: TGTGCCAGCAGCTTAACTAGCGGGGACACAGATACGCAGTATTTT. The chain uses TRBV7-9 and TRBJ2-3, with TRBD2 identical over 10 bases. The CDR3 loop spans 15 amino acids. CDR1 and CDR2 (germline): SEHNR, FQNEAQ (reference sequence). V lost 2 bases to trimming and J lost 2 bases; unmatched junction nucleotides: 1.

The V call is TRBV19, the J call TRBJ1-5; D ambiguous. This CDR3 is 12 amino acids long. V was clipped by 10 bases and J by 4 bases, with 11 bases between them. Per the germline V gene, CDR1 is LNHDA and CDR2 is SQIVND (reference sequence). The CDR3 reads CATEYPNQPQHF. CDR3 in DNA: TGTGCCACCGAGTACCCGAATCAGCCCCAGCATTTT.

The J gene is TRBJ1-2, the V gene TRBV9; D is ambiguous. The germline V and J ends were trimmed by 4 bases and 2 bases, with 9 bases remaining between them. CDR1 SGDLS and CDR2 YYNGEE come from the germline V gene. CDR3 length equals 13 residues. CDR3 protein: CASSTLGNYGYTF. Here the CDR3 DNA reads TGTGCCAGCAGCACTCTGGGCAACTATGGCTACACCTTC.

The chain has TRBV9 and TRBJ1-2; 11 nucleotides agree with TRBD1. The CDR3 totals 15 residues. CDR1 and CDR2 (germline): SGDLS, YYNGEE. Trimming removed 0 bases from V and 5 bases from J; junction bases left unmatched: 3. The CDR3 loop reads CASSVGGQGAYGYTF. The CDR3 DNA reads as TGTGCCAGCAGCGTAGGTGGACAGGGGGCGTATGGCTACACCTTC.

The rearrangement joins TRBV27 to TRBJ2-7; 11 positions agree with TRBD2. Germline V gene lookup returns CDR1 MNHEY and CDR2 SMNVEV (reference sequence). The length of the CDR3 is 15 residues. The V and J ends lost 4 bases and 4 bases, in that order; junction bases with no gene match: 6. CDR3 DNA: TGTGCCAGCAGTTCCACTAGCGGGAGTCTGTACGAGCAGTACTTC. Its translation: CASSSTSGSLYEQYF.

This chain connects TRBV7-8 to TRBJ2-1; 8 bases fit TRBD1. Germline trimming cut 4 bases from V and 6 bases from J; bases unmatched to any gene: 11. CDR1 SGHVS and CDR2 FQNEAQ come from the germline V gene. This CDR3 comprises 16 residues. The CDR3 DNA reads TGTGCCAGCAGCTCATCGACAGGGGTCGGACGCAATGAGCAGTTCTTC. Its translation is CASSSSTGVGRNEQFF.

The chain joins TRBV3-1 (or the pseudogene TRBV3-2) to TRBJ1-1; TRBD1 aligns across 9 bases. V lost 2 bases to trimming and J lost 6 bases; unmatched junction nucleotides: 4. Germline lookup yields CDR1 LGHDT and CDR2 YNNKEL (reference sequence). The CDR3 length is 14 residues. CDR3 DNA sequence: TGTGCCAGCAGCCAATCCGGGACAGGGTCTGAAGCTTTCTTT. Protein sequence: CASSQSGTGSEAFF.